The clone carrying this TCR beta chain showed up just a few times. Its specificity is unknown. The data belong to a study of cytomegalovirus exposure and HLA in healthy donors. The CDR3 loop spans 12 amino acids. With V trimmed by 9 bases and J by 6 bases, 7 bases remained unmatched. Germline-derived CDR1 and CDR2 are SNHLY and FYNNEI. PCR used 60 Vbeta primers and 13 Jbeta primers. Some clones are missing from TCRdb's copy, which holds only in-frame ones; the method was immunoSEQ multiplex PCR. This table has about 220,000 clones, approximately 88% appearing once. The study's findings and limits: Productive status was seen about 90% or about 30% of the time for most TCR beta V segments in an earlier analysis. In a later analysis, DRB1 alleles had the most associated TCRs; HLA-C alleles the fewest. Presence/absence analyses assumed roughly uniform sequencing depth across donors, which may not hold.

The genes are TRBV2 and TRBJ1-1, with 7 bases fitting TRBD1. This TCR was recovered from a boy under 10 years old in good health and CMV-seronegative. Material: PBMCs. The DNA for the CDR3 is TGTGCCAGTCTGGGGACAGAGGCTGAAGCTTTCTTT. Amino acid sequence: CASLGTEAEAFF.